The 7 T cell receptor beta chains in this list originate from one sample, sequenced in a study of blood T cell repertoires in COVID-19. Clones were sequenced by immunoSEQ multiplex PCR, and TCRdb holds only the in-frame ones, with some missing. The table shows roughly 25,000 clones, with approximately 78% occurring only once. Sequencing input: peripheral blood. The receptors stem from a woman in her seventies with COVID-19, enrolled during active disease.

The CDR3 region is CASSRGRTTDTQYF. CDR3 nucleotides: TGTGCCAGCAGCCGAGGACGGACTACAGATACGCAGTATTTT. The rearrangement uses TRBV27 and TRBJ2-3; weak D call: TRBD2 (5 bases). The germline gives CDR1 MNHEY, CDR2 SMNVEV (reference sequence). V was trimmed by 6 bases and J by 3 bases, leaving 13 bases between them. The CDR3 has 14 residues.

The chain has TRBV9 and TRBJ2-5, with 8 bases aligning to TRBD2. Germline lookup yields CDR1 SGDLS and CDR2 YYNGEE. V was pared by 3 bases and J by 5 bases, with 9 bases of the junction left unmatched. CDR3 length: 15 amino acids. The CDR3 DNA sequence: TGTGCCAGCAGCGCCTTGAGCGGGAGCGGGGAGACCCAGTACTTC. This gives the protein CASSALSGSGETQYF.

V is TRBV19 and J is TRBJ2-5; 7 bases fit TRBD1. Germline trimming cut 7 bases from V and 5 bases from J; bases unmatched to any gene: 7. The CDR3 consists of 13 residues. CDR1 is LNHDA, CDR2 SQIVND, per germline (reference sequence). CDR3 residues: CASMKGAAETQYF. CDR3 bases: TGTGCCAGTATGAAGGGGGCGGCGGAGACCCAGTACTTC.

This clone showed up just a few times. This sequence joins TRBV4-1 and TRBJ1-3; 8 bases agree with TRBD1. V lost 6 bases to trimming and J lost 6 bases; unmatched junction nucleotides: 7. The V gene's germline CDR1 is MGHRA and CDR2 YSYEKL. The CDR3 spans 14 residues. The CDR3 coding sequence is TGCGCCAGCAGTCGCGGACAGGGAGTAAACACCATATATTTT. It encodes CASSRGQGVNTIYF.

This clone was recorded once. The V gene is TRBV4-2, the J gene TRBJ1-6; a weak D match, TRBD1 (5 bases). The CDR3 loop spans 15 amino acids. The V end lost 0 bases, the J end lost 7 bases, and 10 bases lay between the germline ends. Germline V lookup: CDR1 LGHNA, CDR2 YNFKEQ. The CDR3 reads CASSQDRQGNSPLHF. In DNA form, the CDR3 reads TGTGCCAGCAGCCAAGATAGGCAGGGAAATTCACCCCTCCACTTT.

The sample holds one count of this clone. The chain uses TRBV11-1 and TRBJ2-3, with D possibly matching TRBD2 (7 bases). V lost 5 bases and J lost 2, with 14 bases in between. Germline loops: CDR1 SGHAT, CDR2 FQDESV (reference sequence). The length of the CDR3 is 15 residues. CDR3 DNA: TGTGCCAGCAGCCAGCGGGACACCTACACAGATACGCAGTATTTT. This sequence encodes CASSQRDTYTDTQYF.

This chain uses TRBV5-1 with TRBJ2-5, with 8 bases matching TRBD2. The J segment lost 5 bases and the V segment lost 4 bases, leaving 7 bases of the junction unmatched. The CDR3 is 14 residues long. Per the germline V gene, CDR1 is SGHRS and CDR2 is YFSETQ. The CDR3 DNA sequence: TGCGCCAGCAGCGTTCTGGGACTAGAGGAGACCCAGTACTTC. Its protein product is CASSVLGLEETQYF. The entire variable domain, with the rest obtained from reference TRBV5-1 and TRBJ2-5, is as follows: KAGVTQTPRYLIKTRGQQVTLSCSPISGHRSVSWYQQTPGQGLQFLFEYFSETQRNKGNFPGRFSGRQFSNSRSEMNVSTLELGDSALYLCASSVLGLEETQYFGPGTRLLVL.